Sequencing of this T cell receptor beta chain was carried out in a study of blood T cell repertoires in COVID-19. At the level of the study: COVID-19 samples collected from the United States, Italy and Spain covered acute and convalescent phases. The analysed material was cDNA or gDNA that came from T cells, B-cell-depleted T cells, or PBMCs.

This CDR3 has 18 amino acids. Between the trimmed V and J ends, which lost 1 base and 5 bases, there was a span of 21 bases. Germline V lookup: CDR1 SGHTA, CDR2 FQGNSA. This clone was detected only a few times. Profiling relied on immunoSEQ multiplex PCR, and the TCRdb table lists in-frame clones only, not all of them. There are tens of thousands of clones in the sample; approximately 81% occur only once, and approximately 9.4% lies in the top ten. This sequence was found in a man older than 75 with active COVID-19. Sequencing was carried out using peripheral blood. The rearrangement joins TRBV7-2 to TRBJ2-1; D is uncertain. The CDR3 loop is CASSLGLGRQMRNNEQFF. CDR3 nucleotide sequence: TGTGCCAGCAGCTTAGGTCTTGGGCGTCAAATGAGAAACAATGAGCAGTTCTTC.